The 15 T cell receptor beta chains reported below all come from one sample, sequenced in a study of STAT3 mutations in large granular lymphocyte leukemia. Assay used: immunoSEQ multiplex PCR; TCRdb lists only in-frame clones, some missing. Seen here are 30,000 to 35,000 clones, more than 60% observed once, and the top ten hold about 29%. The study's findings and limits: At least one immunodominant TCR beta clonotype appeared in every T-cell large granular lymphocyte leukemia patient.

These receptors' antigens are unknown. Sequences were obtained from peripheral blood mononuclear cells. The receptors were sampled from a woman between 45 and 65 years old with T-cell large granular lymphocyte leukemia. Some clones in this sample may be carry-over from other donors' samples.

The sample holds a few counts of this clone. The chain combines TRBV7-3 with TRBJ1-2; unclear D gene. The CDR3 runs 14 residues. V shed 2 bases and J shed 4 bases, with 11 bases lying between them. Germline lookup yields CDR1 SGHTA and CDR2 FQGTGA. CDR3 nucleotide sequence: TGTGCCAGCAGCTTAGGCCGGGCGGGCTATGGCTACACCTTC. Amino acids: CASSLGRAGYGYTF.

This clone was picked up one time. The genes are TRBV10-3 and TRBJ2-7; D is perhaps TRBD1 (5 bases). V was trimmed by 11 bases and J by 2 bases, leaving 13 bases between them. The CDR3 runs 12 residues. CDR1 is ENHRY and CDR2 is SYGVKD in the germline V gene. The DNA of the CDR3 is TGTGCCTCCCATGCAGGGACCTACGAGCAGTACTTC. As protein: CASHAGTYEQYF.

This clone occurred a few times. This chain joins TRBV4-3 and TRBJ2-2; perhaps TRBD2 as D (5 bases). The germline gives CDR1 LGHNA, CDR2 YSLEER. V shed 2 bases and J shed 1 base, with 11 bases lying between them. This CDR3 has 16 residues. In nucleotides, the CDR3 is TGCGCCAGCAGCCAATACAGCGGAGTGAACACCGGGGAGCTGTTTTTT. Encoded protein: CASSQYSGVNTGELFF.

The table lists this clone with a count of one. The V and J genes are TRBV19 and TRBJ1-1, with a weak D call TRBD1 (5 bases). Germline lookup yields CDR1 LNHDA and CDR2 SQIVND (reference sequence). The length of the CDR3 is 13 residues. Trimming stripped 3 bases from V and 10 bases from J, with 15 bases between. The CDR3 loop is CASSMKTGGAAFF. The CDR3 bases are TGTGCCAGTAGTATGAAAACGGGTGGGGCAGCTTTCTTT.

The rearrangement joins TRBV19 to TRBJ1-2; D may be TRBD1 (6 bases). Germline CDR1 reads LNHDA; CDR2 reads SQIVND (reference sequence). The germline V and J ends were trimmed by 5 bases and 5 bases, with 18 bases remaining between them. The CDR3 consists of 15 residues. The CDR3 protein is CASSASAGGWYGYTF. The CDR3 bases are TGTGCCAGTAGTGCGTCGGCGGGGGGCTGGTATGGCTACACCTTC.

The chain carries TRBV9 and TRBJ2-5; a possible D gene is TRBD1 (5 bases). The germline V and J ends were trimmed by 0 bases and 3 bases, with 12 bases remaining between them. The CDR3 runs 15 residues. CDR1 SGDLS and CDR2 YYNGEE come from the germline V gene. CDR3 protein: CASSVGQGVEETQYF. In DNA, the CDR3 is TGTGCCAGCAGCGTAGGGCAGGGCGTCGAAGAGACCCAGTACTTC.

The chain links TRBV15 to TRBJ2-2, with D possibly being TRBD1 (6 bases). With 6 bases removed from V and 6 bases from J, the gap between germline ends came to 14 bases. Looked up from germline, CDR1 is LNHNV and CDR2 is YYDKDF (reference sequence). CDR3 length: 14 residues. The CDR3 region has the DNA TGTGCCACCAGGGAGAGAGACAGGTCCGGGGAGCTGTTTTTT. This encodes CATRERDRSGELFF. The full variable domain, its missing parts supplied by reference TRBV15 and TRBJ2-2, is DAMVIQNPRYQVTQFGKPVTLSCSQTLNHNVMYWYQQKSSQAPKLLFHYYDKDFNNEADTPDNFQSRRPNTSFCFLDIRSPGLGDTAMYLCATRERDRSGELFFGEGSRLTVL.

The chain carries TRBV28 and TRBJ2-7, with D maybe TRBD1 (6 bases). The CDR3 has 14 amino acids. CDR1 is MDHEN and CDR2 is SYDVKM in the germline V gene. Trimming removed 8 bases at V and 2 bases at J, with 16 bases between. The CDR3 reads CASARRGGAYEQYF. The CDR3 bases are TGTGCCAGCGCCCGCAGGGGCGGTGCCTACGAGCAGTACTTC. Complete variable domain (other parts from reference TRBV28 and TRBJ2-7): DVKVTQSSRYLVKRTGEKVFLECVQDMDHENMFWYRQDPGLGLRLIYFSYDVKMKEKGDIPEGYSVSREKKERFSLILESASTNQTSMYLCASARRGGAYEQYFGPGTRLTVT.

This clone was picked up a small number of times. The chain uses TRBV19 and TRBJ1-2, with D possibly being TRBD1 (6 bases). CDR3 length: 14 amino acids. V lost 6 bases and J lost 2, with 13 bases in between. Germline V lookup: CDR1 LNHDA, CDR2 SQIVND (reference sequence). CDR3 coding DNA: TGTGCCAGTAGGACCCCGGGACAAAACTATGGCTACACCTTC. Protein: CASRTPGQNYGYTF.

The V call is TRBV10-3, the J call TRBJ2-7; 7 positions agree with TRBD1. The CDR3 length is 14 residues. Per the germline V gene, CDR1 is ENHRY and CDR2 is SYGVKD. V was pared by 2 bases and J by 6 bases, with 7 bases of the junction left unmatched. CDR3 sequence: CAISERQGFGEQYF. The CDR3 DNA follows: TGTGCCATCAGTGAGAGACAGGGTTTCGGCGAGCAGTACTTC.

The chain uses TRBV5-1 and TRBJ1-4, with D maybe TRBD1 (6 bases). The length of the CDR3 is 13 residues. Per the germline V gene, CDR1 is SGHRS and CDR2 is YFSETQ. V shed 4 bases and J shed 7 bases, with 11 bases lying between them. CDR3 in DNA: TGCGCCAGCAGCGAGGGAGGGGGTGAAAAACTGTTTTTT. Residues: CASSEGGGEKLFF.

The rearrangement links TRBV6-5 to TRBJ1-3, with D perhaps matching TRBD1 (5 bases). Trimming left V 8 bases short and J 4 bases short, with 15 bases between. From germline, CDR1 is MNHEY and CDR2 SVGAGI. The CDR3 is 14 residues long. For the CDR3, the DNA is TGTGCCAGCGGCGCCAGGGCGCGAGGAAACACCATATATTTT. It encodes CASGARARGNTIYF.

This chain connects TRBV13 to TRBJ2-3; tentatively, D is TRBD1 or TRBD2 (5 bases each). This CDR3 has 15 residues. Looked up from germline, CDR1 is PRHDT and CDR2 is FYEKMQ (reference sequence). V was cut by 0 bases and J by 2 bases, with 9 bases left in between. CDR3 sequence: CASSLGVGPTDTQYF. CDR3 nucleotides: TGTGCCAGCAGCTTAGGTGTGGGACCCACAGATACGCAGTATTTT.

The chain links TRBV18 to TRBJ1-5; D gene unclear. The germline V gene has CDR1 KGHSH and CDR2 LQKENI. V lost 1 base to trimming and J lost 5 bases, with 6 bases between them. This CDR3 contains 13 residues. The CDR3 spells CASSPRQDQPQHF. The CDR3 coding sequence is TGTGCCAGCTCACCACGCCAAGATCAGCCCCAGCATTTT.

The rearrangement uses TRBV18 and TRBJ2-7; D might be TRBD1 or TRBD2, each matching 5 bases. This CDR3 is built from 14 residues. Germline V gene data show CDR1 as KGHSH and CDR2 as LQKENI. The V end was cut by 3 bases, the J end by 3 bases, with 12 bases between. DNA of the CDR3: TGTGCCAGCTCACCCGGGACCTACATCTACGAGCAGTACTTC. Residues: CASSPGTYIYEQYF.